This T cell receptor beta chain was captured in a study of T cell repertoires in cytomegalovirus infection. About the study: HLA-B-restricted CMV epitopes that are well studied, plus recently identified HLA-C-restricted ones, were used by the study. Whole-study findings and limits: The ex vivo response was dominated by HLA-C-restricted CMV-specific TCR beta clonotypes.

Concerning this clonotype: Its antigen is currently unknown.

V was shortened by 0 bases and J by 1 base, with 16 bases between the two germline ends. Per germline, CDR1 MGHRA and CDR2 YSYEKL. The CDR3 has 17 residues. Each CDR3 protein gets one entry after TCRdb re-called the reads with MiXCR. Among 200,000 or so distinct CDR3 sequences listed, 35% to 40% were seen once. This chain uses TRBV4-1 with TRBJ2-7, with D tentatively TRBD2 (6 bases). The source is a human donor in good health (CMV status not recorded). Some clones in this sample may be carry-over from other donors' samples. The starting material was CD8+ T cells from cultured PBMCs, obtained from culture after CMV antigen stimulation. CDR3 coding DNA: TGCGCCAGCAGCCAAGATGACAATACCGGGGGATCCTACGAGCAGTACTTC. Protein sequence: CASSQDDNTGGSYEQYF.